This TCR beta chain appears in the sequencing data of a study of EBV T-cell therapy then PD-1 blockade in nasopharyngeal carcinoma. The method was immunoSEQ multiplex PCR; TCRdb's version includes in-frame clones alone and lacks a portion of them. The sample includes 14,000 or so clones, roughly 84% of them seen just once. Treatment noted: AdE1-LMPpoly-expanded autologous EBV-specific T-cell therapy followed by anti-PD-1 nivolumab. Trimming stripped 6 bases from V and 0 bases from J, with 12 bases between. CDR1 is MRHNA, CDR2 SNTAGT, per germline. There are 15 residues in the CDR3. Points on this clone: Antigen specificity is unknown.

J is TRBJ1-5 and V is TRBV6-4; D gene unclear. Sequenced material: CD8+ T cells from blood, taken at day 105 from a patient whose treatment included autologous EBV-specific T cells and nivolumab. The TCR comes from a man in his forties with nasopharyngeal carcinoma. CDR3 coding DNA: TGTGCCAGCAGGGTTCGACATGATAGCAATCAGCCCCAGCATTTT. It specifies CASRVRHDSNQPQHF.